A single sample is the source of the 6 T cell receptor beta chains below, sequenced in a study of cytomegalovirus exposure and HLA in healthy donors. Measured with immunoSEQ multiplex PCR; TCRdb has only the in-frame clones, and not every one. The sample includes 200,000 to 250,000 clones, less than 90% of them seen just once. The sequencing input was PBMCs. Receptors originate from a man younger than 35 in good health and CMV-seropositive.

J is TRBJ1-5 and V is TRBV18; 10 nucleotides line up with TRBD1. CDR3 length: 15 residues. Losses at the gene ends were 3 bases for V and 4 bases for J; bases not matched to a gene: 3. Germline lookup yields CDR1 KGHSH and CDR2 LQKENI. The CDR3 spells CASSPGTGVNQPQHF. The CDR3 DNA reads as TGTGCCAGCTCACCCGGGACAGGGGTAAATCAGCCCCAGCATTTT. Drawing the rest from reference TRBV18 and TRBJ1-5, the complete variable domain is NAGVMQNPRHLVRRRGQEARLRCSPMKGHSHVYWYRQLPEEGLKFMVYLQKENIIDESGMPKERFSAEFPKEGPSILRIQQVVRGDSAAYFCASSPGTGVNQPQHFGDGTRLSIL.

This clone is a singleton in its sample. The chain combines TRBV11-2 with TRBJ1-2; TRBD1 agrees at 7 bases. The CDR3 is 14 amino acids. With V trimmed by 5 bases and J by 4 bases, 7 bases remained unmatched. The germline V gene has CDR1 SGHAT and CDR2 FQNNGV. The CDR3 nucleotides are TGTGCCAGCAGCCCGGGGACAGCTGGCTATGGCTACACCTTC. It yields the protein CASSPGTAGYGYTF.

The V and J genes are TRBV28 and TRBJ1-1; a weak D match, TRBD1 (5 bases). Germline CDR1 MDHEN, CDR2 SYDVKM. V was pared by 4 bases and J by 1 base, with 13 bases between. The CDR3 has 15 amino acids. The CDR3 bases are TGTGCCAGCAGTTACCCCGGGACGGCGAACACTGAAGCTTTCTTT. It specifies CASSYPGTANTEAFF.

The V call is TRBV28, the J call TRBJ1-2; D uncertain. Germline V gene sequence: CDR1 MDHEN, CDR2 SYDVKM. This CDR3 spans 12 amino acids. The ends were cut back, 8 bases at V and 4 bases at J, with 11 bases in the middle. CDR3 coding DNA: TGTGCCAGCGGGCCAAGGAGCTATGGCTACACCTTC. This encodes CASGPRSYGYTF.

The V and J genes are TRBV14 and TRBJ2-1; the D is unclear. This CDR3 region has 16 residues. Trimming left V 1 base short and J 1 base short, with 11 bases between. Looked up from germline, CDR1 is SGHDN and CDR2 is FVKESK. Here the CDR3 DNA reads TGTGCCAGCAGCCAAGTGCGAGCGTCTTCCTACAATGAGCAGTTCTTC. Protein sequence: CASSQVRASSYNEQFF.

The chain uses TRBV28 and TRBJ1-1, with a tentative D call TRBD1 (6 bases). The length of the CDR3 is 18 residues. CDR1 and CDR2 (germline): MDHEN, SYDVKM. Trimming stripped 4 bases from V and 4 bases from J, with 25 bases between. The CDR3 loop is CASSSFLGGLGWITEAFF. DNA for the CDR3: TGTGCCAGCAGTTCCTTCCTTGGGGGGCTTGGTTGGATCACTGAAGCTTTCTTT.